This TCR beta chain came from a study of preoperative IRX-2 immunotherapy in early breast cancer (dated by TCRdb to the late 2010s). Library creation used the immunoSEQ multiplex PCR assay. Drawn from immuneACCESS, this table holds only the in-frame rearrangements with V and J called that TCRdb kept. Clones are partly lost; checked studies trace under half to an unresolved V gene and leave the rest unexplained. Across this sample there are tens of thousands of clones, with nearly 90% seen only once. 1.5% to 2% of the sample belongs to the ten largest clones. In light of the paper, this sample's treatment or condition label describes: preoperative locoregional IRX-2 cytokine immunotherapy. The samples were obtained from a phase Ib study that tested preoperative, locoregional IRX-2 cytokine immunotherapy meant to prime immune responses. Patients with early-stage breast cancer who were given IRX-2 before surgery served as donors.

In regard to this clone: Its antigen specificity is not known. The record has no base qualities; no much larger clone is one base away.

The CDR3 holds 15 amino acids from the cysteine to the phenylalanine. Just the 45-base CDR3 DNA is kept, in frame starting at base 1. The junction carries 14 bases between V and J, which are trimmed by 4 bases and 2 bases respectively. This clonotype originated in a human donor with breast cancer. The chain links TRBV7-1 with TRBJ2-5; the D gene assignment is ambiguous. TRBV7-1 has ORF status, its function being uncertain. The source material was tumor tissue, sampled after IRX-2 immunotherapy. The sequenced DNA is TGTGCCAGCAGCTTACTACCGGCACCTCAAGAGACCCAGTACTTC. This encodes CASSLLPAPQETQYF.